The 3 T cell receptor beta chains presented below share a single source sample, sequenced in a study of T cells in Graves' hyperthyroidism and ophthalmopathy. RNA transcripts provided the source from which TCR beta CDR3 regions were amplified. The primer set for the first-round RT-PCR of the TCR CDR3 was HTBI. TCRdb reprocessed the multiplex PCR reads via MiXCR and lists one record per CDR3 protein. The data show 250,000 to 400,000 distinct CDR3 sequences, roughly 15% seen once. The source material was blood. Source of these receptors: a middle-aged woman with Graves' ophthalmopathy.

The table lists this clonotype with many counts. The V call is TRBV13, the J call TRBJ2-5; D is possibly TRBD2 (5 bases). The V end was cut by 5 bases, the J end by 5 bases, with 18 bases between. The CDR3 runs 15 residues. The germline V gene has CDR1 PRHDT and CDR2 FYEKMQ (reference sequence). CDR3 coding DNA: TGTGCCAGCAGCCAAACTTTCGGGGTTATTGAGACCCAGTACTTC. Translation: CASSQTFGVIETQYF.

As for this clonotype: Since a much larger clone is just one base distant, this may be a read error. The chain joins TRBV28 to TRBJ2-2; TRBD2 matches 11 bases. Germline CDR1 and CDR2: MDHEN and SYDVKM. This CDR3 spans 16 amino acids. For the CDR3, the DNA is TGTGCCAGCAGCACTAGCGGGAGTTGGGACACCGGGGGGCTGTTTTTT. Encoded protein: CASSTSGSWDTGGLFF.

The chain recombines TRBV11-2 with TRBJ1-2, with D possibly being TRBD1 (5 bases). Germline lookup yields CDR1 SGHAT and CDR2 FQNNGV. There are 14 residues in the CDR3. V was trimmed by 5 bases and J by 5 bases, leaving 15 bases between them. CDR3 loop: CASSQMVRGYGYTF. The CDR3 region has the DNA TGTGCCAGCAGCCAAATGGTCCGGGGGTATGGCTACACCTTC.